Listed here are 26 T cell receptor beta chains from one sample, sequenced in a study of T cell changes during pregnancy in multiple sclerosis. Some clones are missing from TCRdb's copy, which holds only in-frame ones; the method was immunoSEQ multiplex PCR. The sample carries tens of thousands of clones, roughly 94% recorded once. Sample: peripheral blood, taken after pregnancy. All receptors come from a female donor in good health, enrolled as a control in a pregnancy study.

The rearrangement uses TRBV19 and TRBJ2-1, with a tentative D call TRBD1 (6 bases). From germline, CDR1 is LNHDA and CDR2 SQIVND (reference sequence). V was pared by 4 bases and J by 7 bases, with 14 bases between. This CDR3 is 14 amino acids long. As DNA, the CDR3 is TGTGCCAGTAGTACCGGGACATGGGTGAATGAGCAGTTCTTC. Protein product: CASSTGTWVNEQFF. Supplemented by reference TRBV19 and TRBJ2-1, the full variable domain reads DGGITQSPKYLFRKEGQNVTLSCEQNLNHDAMYWYRQDPGQGLRLIYYSQIVNDFQKGDIAEGYSVSREKKESFPLTVTSAQKNPTAFYLCASSTGTWVNEQFFGPGTRLTVL.

The chain recombines TRBV28 with TRBJ1-2; 7 nucleotides agree with TRBD1. This CDR3 region has 14 residues. CDR1 and CDR2 from the germline V gene are MDHEN and SYDVKM. Trimming at V came to 6 bases and at J to 5 bases, leaving 9 bases not matched to a gene. CDR3 amino acids: CASRATGNAYGYTF. The CDR3 DNA follows: TGTGCCAGCAGGGCGACAGGGAATGCGTATGGCTACACCTTC.

The chain is built from TRBV4-1 and TRBJ2-3; D unresolved. Germline V gene data show CDR1 as MGHRA and CDR2 as YSYEKL. V lost 4 bases, J lost 1 base, and 12 bases lay in between. The length of the CDR3 is 15 residues. The CDR3 coding sequence is TGCGCCAGCAGCCCACCGTTCGCAGGCACAGATACGCAGTATTTT. This translates into CASSPPFAGTDTQYF.

V gene TRBV5-5 combines with J gene TRBJ2-7; the match to TRBD2 covers 7 bases. With V trimmed by 4 bases and J by 5 bases, 21 bases remained unmatched. The CDR3 runs to 18 residues. Germline CDR1 SGHKS, CDR2 YYEKEE (reference sequence). CDR3 bases: TGTGCCAGCAGCCTACTTGGGGGGGTTATAGGCCCGTACGACGAGCAGTACTTC. Its protein is CASSLLGGVIGPYDEQYF.

V is TRBV5-4 and J is TRBJ1-1; TRBD1 is a possible D gene (5 bases). Germline assignment: CDR1 SGHNT and CDR2 YYREEE (reference sequence). The CDR3 sequence is 16 residues long. The V end lost 1 base, the J end lost 0 bases, and 13 bases lay between the germline ends. CDR3: CASSLWSGTLNTEAFF. The CDR3 DNA reads TGTGCCAGCAGCTTGTGGAGCGGGACCTTGAACACTGAAGCTTTCTTT.

This chain links TRBV19 with TRBJ1-1; D may be TRBD1 (5 bases). Trimming removed 3 bases at V and 2 bases at J, with 16 bases between. The CDR3 is 16 amino acids. Germline V gene lookup returns CDR1 LNHDA and CDR2 SQIVND (reference sequence). CDR3 DNA: TGTGCCAGTAGTATTTCGGGACTCACACCTAACACTGAAGCTTTCTTT. It specifies CASSISGLTPNTEAFF.

The chain employs TRBV30 and TRBJ2-7, with D possibly being TRBD2 (5 bases). V was trimmed by 0 bases and J by 6 bases, leaving 18 bases between them. CDR3 length equals 15 residues. Germline CDR1 is GTSNPN and CDR2 is SVGIG (reference sequence). The DNA for the CDR3 is TGTGCCTGGAGTGTAATGTGGAGGTCCGGTTCCGAGCAGTACTTC. This encodes CAWSVMWRSGSEQYF.

V and J are TRBV5-1 and TRBJ1-5; TRBD1 is a possible D gene (6 bases). This CDR3 contains 15 residues. The ends were cut back, 0 bases at V and 7 bases at J, with 14 bases in the middle. From germline, CDR1 is SGHRS and CDR2 YFSETQ. CDR3 sequence reads: CASSLGLQGGQPQHF. DNA for the CDR3: TGCGCCAGCAGCTTGGGTTTACAGGGCGGGCAGCCCCAGCATTTT.

This chain joins TRBV28 and TRBJ2-2, with unresolved D. The CDR3 spans 14 residues. From germline, CDR1 is MDHEN and CDR2 SYDVKM. The germline V and J ends were trimmed by 5 bases and 6 bases, with 13 bases remaining between them. DNA of the CDR3: TGTGCCAGCAGTCCACCGACTGACTCCGGGGAGCTGTTTTTT. Amino acid sequence: CASSPPTDSGELFF.

V is TRBV28 and J is TRBJ2-3, with 10 bases lining up with TRBD2. The CDR3 sequence is 15 residues long. Trimming cost V 4 bases and J 4 bases; bases outside gene matches: 5. Germline CDR1 MDHEN, CDR2 SYDVKM. CDR3 nucleotide sequence: TGTGCCAGCAGTTCAGCGGGAGGGAGGGCAGATACGCAGTATTTT. Amino acids: CASSSAGGRADTQYF.

The chain couples TRBV5-8 to TRBJ1-2; the D is unclear. The germline V and J ends were trimmed by 0 bases and 13 bases, with 10 bases remaining between them. This CDR3 region has 11 residues. Germline V gives CDR1 SGHTS, CDR2 YDEGEE. CDR3 amino acids: CASSLDRASTF. DNA for the CDR3: TGTGCCAGCAGCTTGGACCGCGCATCCACCTTC.

DNA for the CDR3: TGTGCCAGCTCACCAGTTTTCGGAGGGAACACTGAAGCTTTCTTT. It encodes CASSPVFGGNTEAFF. The rearrangement joins TRBV18 to TRBJ1-1; the D is unclear. The V gene lost 2 bases and the J gene lost 1 base, with 11 bases spanning the gap. In germline, CDR1 is KGHSH, CDR2 LQKENI. The CDR3 has 15 amino acids. The full variable domain, with the rest looked up from reference TRBV18 and TRBJ1-1, is NAGVMQNPRHLVRRRGQEARLRCSPMKGHSHVYWYRQLPEEGLKFMVYLQKENIIDESGMPKERFSAEFPKEGPSILRIQQVVRGDSAAYFCASSPVFGGNTEAFFGQGTRLTVV.

This chain uses TRBV28 with TRBJ2-1, with D perhaps TRBD2 (6 bases). Deletions cut 2 bases from V and 10 bases from J, with 9 bases between. The CDR3 consists of 12 residues. Looked up from germline, CDR1 is MDHEN and CDR2 is SYDVKM. The chain's CDR3 is CASSLRRGEQFF. CDR3 DNA: TGTGCCAGCAGTTTACGGAGGGGCGAGCAGTTCTTC.

V usage is TRBV5-1 and J usage is TRBJ2-1; 9 bases are shared with TRBD1. The CDR3 contains 19 residues. Germline assignment: CDR1 SGHRS and CDR2 YFSETQ. With V trimmed by 5 bases and J by 0 bases, 15 bases remained unmatched. CDR3 DNA: TGCGCCAGCAGGGGAGGGACAGGGACTCTGACCAGCTCCTACAATGAGCAGTTCTTC. Translated: CASRGGTGTLTSSYNEQFF.

The genes are TRBV5-8 and TRBJ2-7; a weak D match, TRBD1 (6 bases). From germline, CDR1 is SGHTS and CDR2 YDEGEE. V was cut by 4 bases and J by 7 bases, with 15 bases left in between. The CDR3 totals 13 residues. CDR3 in DNA: TGTGCCAGCAGCAACCCACAGGGCAGAGAGCAGTACTTC. This codes for CASSNPQGREQYF.

The chain joins TRBV11-2 to TRBJ2-7; maybe TRBD2 (6 bases). Per germline, CDR1 SGHAT and CDR2 FQNNGV. CDR3 size: 14 residues. Trimming removed 5 bases at V and 7 bases at J, with 18 bases between. CDR3 protein: CASSPGREGIEQYF. The CDR3 nucleotides read TGTGCCAGCAGCCCCGGGCGGGAAGGGATTGAGCAGTACTTC.

This sequence joins TRBV19 and TRBJ2-2, with 8 bases that match TRBD1. The junction had 6 bases not matched to a gene; V was cut back by 2 bases and J by 4 bases. This CDR3 region has 16 residues. Per germline, CDR1 LNHDA and CDR2 SQIVND (reference sequence). CDR3 bases: TGTGCCAGTAGTATAACCCGCGGACAGGGCACCGGGGAGCTGTTTTTT. Its translation is CASSITRGQGTGELFF.

CDR3 nucleotide sequence: TGTGCCAGCAGTTATCCCGGGACAGGGGTCAATGAGCAGTTCTTC. Protein product: CASSYPGTGVNEQFF. The genes are TRBV6-5 and TRBJ2-1; the match to TRBD1 covers 10 bases. After removal of 3 bases from V and 6 bases from J, the junction contained 5 bases not matched to a gene. There are 15 residues in the CDR3. Germline lookup yields CDR1 MNHEY and CDR2 SVGAGI.

The chain couples TRBV18 to TRBJ1-1, with D perhaps matching TRBD1 (5 bases). Per germline, CDR1 KGHSH and CDR2 LQKENI. The CDR3 runs to 15 residues. V was shortened by 3 bases and J by 0 bases, with 11 bases between the two germline ends. The chain's CDR3 is CASSPTEMMNTEAFF. The CDR3 DNA reads TGTGCCAGCTCACCGACAGAGATGATGAACACTGAAGCTTTCTTT.

The rearrangement links TRBV27 to TRBJ1-3; a weak D match, TRBD1 (6 bases). The CDR3 is made up of 13 amino acids. The V end was cut by 6 bases, the J end by 4 bases, with 10 bases between. Germline loops: CDR1 MNHEY, CDR2 SMNVEV (reference sequence). Here the CDR3 reads CASRTGSGNTIYF. In DNA form, the CDR3 reads TGTGCCAGCAGAACAGGGTCGGGAAACACCATATATTTT.

This chain uses TRBV5-1 with TRBJ2-2; 12 bases are a match to TRBD2. Germline assignment: CDR1 SGHRS and CDR2 YFSETQ. After removal of 4 bases from V and 3 bases from J, the junction contained 4 bases not matched to a gene. The CDR3 runs to 16 residues. The CDR3 DNA is TGCGCCAGCAGCCCTCTAGCGGGAGGGGACACCGGGGAGCTGTTTTTT. Translation gives CASSPLAGGDTGELFF.

The chain has TRBV4-2 and TRBJ1-2; D unresolved. V dropped 0 bases and J dropped 6 bases, with 14 bases sitting between them. CDR1 and CDR2 (germline): LGHNA, YNFKEQ. The CDR3 loop spans 15 amino acids. The CDR3 nucleotides are TGTGCCAGCAGCCAAGAAGGAGGCCGTAAAAATGGCTACACCTTC. Its protein product is CASSQEGGRKNGYTF.

The chain couples TRBV7-9 to TRBJ1-4, with 10 bases matching TRBD1. The CDR3 covers 16 residues. The junction had 2 bases not matched to a gene; V was cut back by 1 base and J by 3 bases. Germline assignment: CDR1 SEHNR and CDR2 FQNEAQ (reference sequence). The DNA of the CDR3 is TGTGCCAGCAGCTTAGGGGACAGGGGAGCTAATGAAAAACTGTTTTTT. Its translation: CASSLGDRGANEKLFF. The full variable domain, rest sourced from reference TRBV7-9 and TRBJ1-4, is DTGVSQNPRHKITKRGQNVTFRCDPISEHNRLYWYRQTLGQGPEFLTYFQNEAQLEKSRLLSDRFSAERPKGSFSTLEIQRTEQGDSAMYLCASSLGDRGANEKLFFGSGTQLSVL.

The chain has TRBV12-5 and TRBJ2-1; TRBD2 is a possible D gene (6 bases). Trimming pared 0 bases from V and 15 bases from J, leaving 15 bases between. Germline assignment: CDR1 LGHNT and CDR2 FRNRAP. The CDR3 contains 13 residues. CDR3 sequence: CASGLVLGREVFF. CDR3 coding DNA: TGTGCTAGTGGTTTGGTACTCGGCAGGGAGGTGTTCTTC.

The chain couples TRBV7-9 to TRBJ2-7, with TRBD1 matching 7 bases. The CDR3 is made up of 14 amino acids. V was clipped by 4 bases and J by 5 bases; unmatched bases: 8. Germline loops: CDR1 SEHNR, CDR2 FQNEAQ (reference sequence). CDR3 in amino acids: CASSSRTGNHEQYF. The CDR3 DNA reads as TGTGCCAGCAGCTCTCGGACAGGTAACCACGAGCAGTACTTC.

This clone was seen just once. The J gene is TRBJ2-1, the V gene TRBV7-2; a weak D match, TRBD1 (6 bases). V gave up 1 base and J gave up 3 bases, with 10 bases separating them. The germline V gene has CDR1 SGHTA and CDR2 FQGNSA. The CDR3 extends over 15 amino acids. Here the CDR3 reads CASSLEQGSYNEQFF. CDR3 DNA: TGTGCCAGCAGCTTAGAGCAGGGGAGCTACAATGAGCAGTTCTTC.